This TCR beta chain came from a study of regulatory T cells in long-lasting Graves disease. Study outcomes and limitations: Only peripheral blood was studied, not thyroid tissue. Among persistent patients, a larger number of public clonotypes were shared (approximately 3,000) than among newly diagnosed patients (about 970).

Time point in this sample: persistent/refractory GD, antithyroid drugs over 5 years with positive TRAb. The TCR library was prepared using RNA isolated from PBMCs. This clonotype was seen more than once but under ten times. Its specificity is not known. The CDR3 has 15 residues. With V trimmed by 0 bases and J by 1 base, 3 bases remained unmatched. Germline V gene lookup returns CDR1 PRHDT and CDR2 FYEKMQ (reference sequence). HTBI primers from iRepertoire and Arm-PCR of CDR3 regions yielded the TCR beta libraries. In the authors' methods: Sample data revealed approximately 62 TRBV and 12 to 15 TRBJ segments. MiXCR, applied by TCRdb to the multiplex PCR reads, yields one record per CDR3 protein. It is TCRdb's table, rather than the study itself, that gives the V and J calls and clone size. The table includes roughly 430,000 distinct CDR3 sequences, 21% detected once.

The chain carries TRBV13 and TRBJ2-7; 7 bases fit TRBD1. The source was peripheral blood mononuclear cells (PBMCs), collected when the disease was refractory, from a patient treated with antithyroid drugs. The sequence came from a female donor with Graves disease. The CDR3 spells CASSLGQTGSYEQYF. DNA of the CDR3: TGTGCCAGCAGCTTAGGCCAGACAGGGTCCTACGAGCAGTACTTC.